This TCR beta chain comes out of a study of shared clonotypes between healthy human individuals. The V gene lost 1 base and the J gene lost 9 bases, with 7 bases spanning the gap. Germline V gives CDR1 LNHNV, CDR2 YYDKDF (reference sequence). The CDR3 is 12 amino acids. Researchers partitioned CD4+ cells into CD45RA+ naive and CD45RA-negative memory subsets. Profiling relied on immunoSEQ multiplex PCR, and the TCRdb table lists in-frame clones only, not all of them. The sample holds about 1 million clones, about 84% seen once. This receptor was identified in a man aged 18 to 30 in good health. Some clones in this sample may be carry-over from other donors' samples. Sequenced sample: memory CD4+ T cells from PBMCs. Subset noted: CD45RA-negative fraction. The rearrangement links TRBV15 to TRBJ2-1; D ambiguous. CDR3 in amino acids: CATSRGWREQFF. The DNA of the CDR3 is TGTGCCACCAGCAGAGGATGGCGTGAGCAGTTCTTC.